These 25 T cell receptor beta chains came from one sample sequenced in a study of metastatic and nonmetastatic thyroid tumors. TCRdb used MiXCR to call clones anew from the PCR reads. The table shows about 21,000 clones, with about a sixth occurring only once. All patients were treatment-naive before thyroid surgery. Sequenced input: tumor tissue. These receptor sequences come from a female donor with papillary thyroid cancer or a benign thyroid nodule (not recorded which). Some clones in this sample may be carry-over from other donors' samples.

This clone has at least ten counts. The CDR3 loop reads CASSELAGPSTDTQYF. CDR3 DNA sequence: TGTGCCAGCAGTGAATTGGCCGGGCCTAGCACAGATACGCAGTATTTT. J is TRBJ2-3 and V is TRBV25-1; the D is unclear. The CDR3 length is 16 residues. Germline assignment: CDR1 MGHDK and CDR2 SYGVNS. V gave up 1 base and J gave up 0 bases, with 11 bases separating them.

This clone was recorded at least ten times. This chain connects TRBV11-1 to TRBJ2-7, with 7 bases aligning to TRBD1. Looked up from germline, CDR1 is SGHAT and CDR2 is FQDESV (reference sequence). Trimming at V came to 5 bases and at J to 2 bases, leaving 12 bases not matched to a gene. CDR3 length: 16 amino acids. The CDR3 is CASSPPGTVGAYEQYF. In DNA form, the CDR3 reads TGTGCCAGCAGCCCCCCAGGGACAGTCGGCGCCTACGAGCAGTACTTC.

This clone has a count of ten or more. The J gene is TRBJ2-5, the V gene TRBV28; D possibly corresponds to TRBD2 (5 bases). V lost 8 bases, J lost 5 bases, and 21 bases lay in between. Germline CDR1 MDHEN, CDR2 SYDVKM. CDR3 length equals 15 residues. CDR3 coding DNA: TGTGCCAGCGGACTTAGACAACCCTTAGGGGAGACCCAGTACTTC. The encoded protein is CASGLRQPLGETQYF.

This clone showed up many times. The V gene is TRBV6-5, the J gene TRBJ2-1; 16 bases line up with TRBD2. This CDR3 is built from 18 residues. Germline trimming cut 4 bases from V and 6 bases from J; bases unmatched to any gene: 9. CDR1 and CDR2 from the germline V gene are MNHEY and SVGAGI. In DNA form, the CDR3 reads TGTGCCAGCAGTTTTGTGGGACTAGCGGGGGGGCCTTTCAATGAGCAGTTCTTC. This gives the protein CASSFVGLAGGPFNEQFF.

This clone was recorded at least ten times. The chain carries TRBV19 and TRBJ2-1; D possibly corresponds to TRBD2 (6 bases). The CDR3 sequence is 14 residues long. Trimming shortened V by 4 bases and J by 7 bases, and 14 bases separated the two germline ends. Germline CDR1 LNHDA, CDR2 SQIVND (reference sequence). CDR3 sequence (DNA): TGTGCCAGTAGTACGCCGGCGGGGCGGAATGAGCAGTTCTTC. Its translation: CASSTPAGRNEQFF.

This clone was seen more than once but under ten times. A read error may explain this, as a much larger clone is one base away. The chain recombines TRBV20-1 with TRBJ1-5; 7 bases are shared with TRBD1. J lost 5 bases, V lost 3 bases, and 10 bases had no gene match. The CDR3 is 15 residues long. The germline CDR1 and CDR2 sequences are DFQATT and SNEGSKA (reference sequence). CDR3 sequence reads: CSASSGTAWDQPQHF. CDR3 sequence (DNA): TGCAGTGCTAGTTCAGGGACAGCGTGGGATCAGCCCCAGCATTTT.

The table lists this clone with many counts. The CDR3 region has the DNA TGTGCCAGCAGCCCTTGGACTGGAAACACCATATATTTT. Its protein is CASSPWTGNTIYF. J is TRBJ1-3 and V is TRBV7-2; D is undetermined. This CDR3 spans 13 amino acids. Looked up from germline, CDR1 is SGHTA and CDR2 is FQGNSA. Trimming pared 5 bases from V and 2 bases from J, leaving 7 bases between.

As regards this clone: A much larger clone differs from this one at a single base, so this may be a read error. The chain uses TRBV11-2 and TRBJ2-5; 9 bases are shared with TRBD1. Germline CDR1 is SGHAT and CDR2 is FQNNGV. V shed 4 bases and J 7 bases; nucleotides not matched to a gene: 10. This CDR3 has 15 amino acids. The CDR3 sequence is CASSSITGGAWTQYF. The DNA for the CDR3 is TGTGCCAGCAGCTCGATTACAGGGGGCGCGTGGACCCAGTACTTC.

The gene calls are TRBV5-6 and TRBJ1-6; the D is unclear. Germline V gene lookup returns CDR1 SGHDT and CDR2 YYEEEE. V was shortened by 2 bases and J by 7 bases, with 10 bases between the two germline ends. The CDR3 sequence is 14 residues long. The CDR3 sequence: CASSFSVRNSPLHF. DNA of the CDR3: TGTGCCAGCAGCTTCAGTGTGCGAAATTCACCCCTCCACTTT.

The CDR3 region has the DNA TGTGCCAGCAGTGAATCCAGGGGCCGAGGTCAGCCCCAGCATTTT. It encodes CASSESRGRGQPQHF. The chain carries TRBV6-1 and TRBJ1-5; the D gene is possibly TRBD1 (6 bases). There are 15 residues in the CDR3. Germline V lookup: CDR1 MNHNS, CDR2 SASEGT. V was cut by 2 bases and J by 6 bases, with 14 bases left in between.

This clone was seen many times. The chain combines TRBV27 with TRBJ1-1; unclear D gene. Trimming took 2 bases from V and 1 from J, leaving 8 bases between them. Germline V gene lookup returns CDR1 MNHEY and CDR2 SMNVEV (reference sequence). The CDR3 has 14 residues. Written as DNA, the CDR3 is TGTGCCAGCAGTTTAACCTTCACGAACACTGAAGCTTTCTTT. Encoded protein: CASSLTFTNTEAFF.

This clone has only one observation. This clone may be a read error of a much larger clone one base away. This CDR3 is also generated by other DNA sequences in the sample. The V gene is TRBV5-1, the J gene TRBJ1-1, with D unclear. CDR1 SGHRS and CDR2 YFSETQ come from the germline V gene. The V end was cut by 4 bases, the J end by 8 bases, with 15 bases between. The CDR3 spans 13 residues. The CDR3 sequence: CASSLGNGEEAFF. In nucleotides, the CDR3 is TGCGCCAGCAGCCTGGGTAACGGTGAGGAAGCTTTCTTT.

V is TRBV7-6 and J is TRBJ2-2; 7 bases fit TRBD1. There are 14 residues in the CDR3. The V gene end was trimmed by 5 bases and the J gene end by 5 bases; junction bases not matched to a gene: 5. Germline loops: CDR1 SGHVS, CDR2 FNYEAQ. CDR3 loop: CASSVDRVTGELFF. The DNA of the CDR3 is TGTGCCAGCAGCGTCGACAGGGTTACCGGGGAGCTGTTTTTT.

By proportion, this clone is medium-sized (0.01 to 0.1%). The rearrangement uses TRBV9 and TRBJ2-3; no firm D call. Germline V lookup: CDR1 SGDLS, CDR2 YYNGEE. V shed 0 bases and J shed 4 bases, with 3 bases lying between them. The CDR3 contains 12 residues. The CDR3 sequence: CASSVASDTQYF. In DNA, the CDR3 is TGTGCCAGCAGCGTAGCGTCAGATACGCAGTATTTT. Supplemented by reference TRBV9 and TRBJ2-3, the full variable domain reads DSGVTQTPKHLITATGQRVTLRCSPRSGDLSVYWYQQSLDQGLQFLIQYYNGEERAKGNILERFSAQQFPDLHSELNLSSLELGDSALYFCASSVASDTQYFGPGTRLTVL.

Details on this clone: This clone may be a read error of a much larger clone one base away. The rearrangement links TRBV5-4 to TRBJ2-7; D possibly corresponds to TRBD1 (5 bases). V was pared by 4 bases and J by 0 bases, with 11 bases between. The CDR3 totals 14 residues. Germline V gene data show CDR1 as SGHNT and CDR2 as YYREEE (reference sequence). This CDR3 is CASSRGWGSYEQYF. The CDR3 DNA is TGTGCCAGCAGCAGGGGATGGGGCTCCTACGAGCAGTACTTC.

This clone was recorded many times. This chain connects TRBV20-1 to TRBJ2-5, with TRBD2 identical over 11 bases. CDR1 and CDR2 (germline): DFQATT, SNEGSKA (reference sequence). The CDR3 sequence is 17 residues long. Trimming took 0 bases from V and 7 from J; bases not matched to a gene: 13. DNA of the CDR3: TGCAGTGCTAGAGATGCCCAGGGACTAGCGGTCGTCTCGACCCAGTACTTC. Residues: CSARDAQGLAVVSTQYF.

This clone is medium-sized within its sample. J is TRBJ2-5 and V is TRBV5-1; possible D gene TRBD2, 5 bases. Trimming left V 4 bases short and J 5 bases short, with 15 bases between. Germline V gene sequence: CDR1 SGHRS, CDR2 YFSETQ. The CDR3 is made up of 14 amino acids. This CDR3 is CASSGEGSKETQYF. The CDR3 DNA reads TGCGCCAGCAGCGGTGAGGGTTCTAAGGAGACCCAGTACTTC.

This clone was seen more than once but under ten times. The conserved phenylalanine or tryptophan is not found at the CDR3 terminus, so this likely reflects a read error. This CDR3 is CASSLTLRNTEAFL. The CDR3 DNA reads TGTGCCAGCAGTTTGACATTGAGGAACACTGAAGCTTTCCTT. The V gene is TRBV27, the J gene TRBJ1-1; D is unresolved. Trimming shortened V by 3 bases and J by 1 base, and 9 bases separated the two germline ends. This CDR3 contains 14 residues. Per the germline V gene, CDR1 is MNHEY and CDR2 is SMNVEV (reference sequence).

The J gene is TRBJ1-1, the V gene TRBV4-2; the D is unclear. The CDR3 sequence is 14 residues long. The V and J ends lost 4 bases and 2 bases respectively, with 11 bases between them. The germline gives CDR1 LGHNA, CDR2 YNFKEQ. CDR3 DNA sequence: TGTGCCAGCAGCCCGGGGTCTCTTAACACTGAAGCTTTCTTT. Its translation is CASSPGSLNTEAFF.

This chain uses TRBV6-5 with TRBJ2-2, with 8 bases that match TRBD2. CDR1 is MNHEY and CDR2 is SVGAGI in the germline V gene. V dropped 1 base and J dropped 1; count of bases not matched to a gene: 8. CDR3 length equals 18 residues. The CDR3 bases are TGTGCCAGCAGTTACTACACGACTAGCGTGATGAACACCGGGGAGCTGTTTTTT. Translated, it gives CASSYYTTSVMNTGELFF.

This clone was found many times. A much larger clone lies a single base off, so this may be a read error. This rearrangement joins TRBV20-1 to TRBJ2-3; TRBD2 is a possible D gene (5 bases). This CDR3 has 18 residues. The germline V gene has CDR1 DFQATT and CDR2 SNEGSKA (reference sequence). The CDR3 bases are TGCAGTGCTACGACCCAAGGTAGCCTGGTTTCTAGCACAGATACGCAGTGTTTT. It is translated as CSATTQGSLVSSTDTQCF.

This clone was counted ten times or more. The rearrangement links TRBV7-9 to TRBJ1-4; D remains ambiguous. V lost 1 base and J 7 bases, leaving 4 bases between the germline ends. This CDR3 is 12 amino acids long. Germline CDR1 and CDR2: SEHNR and FQNEAQ (reference sequence). The CDR3: CASSLVGEKLFF. CDR3 sequence (DNA): TGTGCCAGCAGCTTAGTAGGTGAAAAACTGTTTTTT.

This clone was recorded many times. Other DNA sequences of this sample code for an identical CDR3. The chain joins TRBV2 to TRBJ2-5; 7 bases agree with TRBD1. V shed 6 bases and J 5 bases; nucleotides not matched to a gene: 9. Germline values: CDR1 SNHLY, CDR2 FYNNEI. The CDR3 runs 14 residues. The CDR3 sequence is CASRVTGVSETQYF. The CDR3 region has the DNA TGTGCCAGCAGGGTTACAGGGGTATCGGAGACCCAGTACTTC.

This clone has ten or more counts. The chain links TRBV20-1 to TRBJ2-1, with 15 bases matching TRBD2. The CDR3 covers 16 residues. The germline gives CDR1 DFQATT, CDR2 SNEGSKA (reference sequence). V gave up 6 bases and J gave up 4 bases; unmatched junction bases: 7. This CDR3 reads CSAPPGLAGGYNEQFF. CDR3 sequence (DNA): TGCAGTGCACCTCCGGGACTAGCGGGGGGTTACAATGAGCAGTTCTTC.

This clone was recorded many times. The chain recombines TRBV6-1 with TRBJ2-1; 12 bases match TRBD2. V shed 1 base, J shed 0 bases, and the junction held 10 bases outside the gene matches. This CDR3 comprises 20 residues. Germline lookup yields CDR1 MNHNS and CDR2 SASEGT. DNA of the CDR3: TGTGCCAGCAGTGAAGGAGCAGAGACTAGCGGGGGCCTCTCCTACAATGAGCAGTTCTTC. Translation gives CASSEGAETSGGLSYNEQFF.